The T cell receptor (beta chain) under discussion was sequenced for a study of CD8 T cell repertoires and HIV-1 epitope variants (TCRdb year 2020). With respect to the entire study: Twenty-five peptides representing autologous and known Gag and Nef epitope variants were each used to stimulate T cells in separate culture wells. A CMV, EBV and flu peptide pool, the Ebola AY9 epitope as negative control, and a no-peptide well were included as control conditions. The epitopes tested covered three Gag epitope families plus Nef HW9 and YT9. T cells were enriched with the EasySep Human T Cell Enrichment Kit and co-cultured with equal numbers of autologous T cell-negative cells as antigen-presenting cells. The cultures were grown for less than 11 days in IMDM with gentamicin, and half of the media was changed on days 3 and 7 with IL-2, IL-7 and IL-15 added. An aliquot of 1M T cells was saved as an uncultured baseline condition, separate from the approximately 75 T cell cultures. Running each culture condition in triplicate, except for one peptide done in duplicate, gave a total of approximately 83 T cell cultures.

Findings and caveats that apply to the study as a whole: Of the nine antigen-specific TCR beta clonotypes identified, roughly six appeared cross-reactive for autologous or known escape epitope variants. Four or five clonotypes recognized the Nef KF9 family and one clonotype recognized the HW9 family, while no responses were seen to the TAALDMSHF plasma variant. Only TCR beta chains were identified by the assay, and proliferation to antigen, not T cell function or cytokine profile, was indicated.

The EasySep Human CD8+ T Cell Enrichment Kit was used on day 10 to isolate CD8+ T cells from every culture. TCR beta CDR3 regions were sequenced at survey depth on the immunoSEQ platform. The QIAamp DNA micro kit was used to extract genomic DNA from every cultured and uncultured CD8+ T cell population. The authors' analysis ran thus. Samples with under 5,000 productive reads were excluded, and this exclusion removed about 6% of the roughly 75 HIV peptide-stimulated cultures. A MANAFEST web app trimmed sequences to CDR3 and removed nonproductive sequences, CDR3s under 5 amino acids, and those not starting C or ending F/W. Antigen-specific clonotypes had to expand in at least 2 of 3 replicates versus no-peptide control at FDR 0.01, only within one epitope family. Specific clonotypes also needed at least fivefold higher frequency than in wells stimulated with peptides from other epitope families. Imported from immuneACCESS, the table was reduced by TCRdb to in-frame sequences with V and J called. These copies leave out some clones; in studies compared against another copy, an unresolved V gene accounts for under half, and the cause of the remainder is not known. V, J and clone size are those of that table, while D and trimming were read from the DNA. This sample has under 100,000 clones in its table, and roughly four fifths of those were observed once. 20% to 30% of the sample is held by the ten biggest clonotypes.

This clone was counted between two and nine times. The target of this receptor is not known. Base qualities are not provided; no much larger clone lies one nucleotide away. CDR1 and CDR2, looked up from the germline V gene, are SNHLY and FYNNEI. V loses 1 base, J loses 6 bases, and the germline ends lie 15 bases apart. The cysteine opens and the phenylalanine closes a CDR3 of 15 amino acids. Just CDR3 DNA is preserved here, 45 bases in frame from base 1. This TCR was recovered from a male donor with HIV. Rearrangement joined TRBV2 to TRBJ1-1; no D gene call is confident. Material for sequencing was uncultured baseline CD8+ T cells from peripheral blood mononuclear cells (PBMCs). The bases are TGTGCCAGCAGTGAAGGGGCCCCGGGGTTGGCTGAAGCTTTCTTT. The resulting protein is CASSEGAPGLAEAFF. Where the CDR3 stops, the reference TRBV2 and TRBJ1-1 genes take over; the full variable domain is EPEVTQTPSHQVTQMGQEVILRCVPISNHLYFYWYRQILGQKVEFLVSFYNNEISEKSEIFDDQFSVERPDGSNFTLKIRSTKLEDSAMYFCASSEGAPGLAEAFFGQGTRLTVV.